The rows below give T cell receptor beta chains drawn from one sample of a study of blood T cell repertoires in COVID-19. Clones were sequenced by immunoSEQ multiplex PCR, and TCRdb holds only the in-frame ones, with some missing. The data show over 200,000 clones, with roughly 90% seen just once and under 2.5% held by the top ten. Sequencing was carried out using peripheral blood. These receptors were taken from a man aged 35 to 55 with active or convalescent COVID-19. The CDR3 runs from the conserved cysteine through the conserved F or W. A D gene is named only where the DNA matches it firmly. Size tells how often a clone was seen (once, few, many) or the class of an expanded clone, and some rows leave it out.

TRBV5-1	NA	NA	TRBJ2-3	14	TGCGCCAGCAGCTCAGAAGTAAGCACAGATACGCAGTATTTT	CASSSEVSTDTQYF
TRBV28	NA	NA	TRBJ2-7	15	TGTGCCAGCAGTTTAGGGCCAACTCAGGGGAACGAGCAGTACTTC	CASSLGPTQGNEQYF
TRBV4-1	NA	NA	TRBJ1-2	16	TGCGCCAGCAGCCAAGAAGTGAAGTCGGGGCGGGGTGGCTACACCTTC	CASSQEVKSGRGGYTF
TRBV3-1/TRBV3-2	NA	NA	TRBJ1-5	16	TGTGCCAGCAGCCAAGCATGGGGGCATAGCAATCAGCCCCAGCATTTT	CASSQAWGHSNQPQHF
TRBV7-8	TRBD2	NA	TRBJ2-7	24	TGTGCCAGCAGCCCCCACAGGTTACTAGCGGGATTCGGAACCCGCGGGCTGAAATCCTACGAGCAGTACTTC	CASSPHRLLAGFGTRGLKSYEQYF
TRBV18	TRBD1	NA	TRBJ1-2	15	TGTGCCAGCTCACCAGGGGCAGGGGGTATCTATGGCTACACCTTC	CASSPGAGGIYGYTF
TRBV15	NA	NA	TRBJ1-6	13	TGTGCCACCAGCCCGCAGGGCAGGGTAGTCCTCCACTTT	CATSPQGRVVLHF
TRBV30	NA	NA	TRBJ1-3	14	TGTGCCTGGAGCGGTGTGGTCGCTGGAAACACCATATATTTT	CAWSGVVAGNTIYF
TRBV7-7	NA	once	TRBJ2-1	15	TGTGCTAGCAGCTTATCCGGGACACCCTACAATGAGCAGTTCTTC	CASSLSGTPYNEQFF
TRBV7-9	NA	NA	TRBJ1-6	15	TGTGCCAGCAGCCCCGCCGGGACACAAAATTCACCCCTCCACTTT	CASSPAGTQNSPLHF
TRBV27	NA	NA	TRBJ2-3	16	TGTGCCAGCAGTTTAGAGGGGACAACTAGCACAGATACGCAGTATTTT	CASSLEGTTSTDTQYF
TRBV5-1	TRBD2	NA	TRBJ2-1	15	TGCGCCAGCAGCAATCGGACTAGCGGGAGTAGTGAGCAGTTCTTC	CASSNRTSGSSEQFF
TRBV4-1	TRBD2	NA	TRBJ2-3	16	TGCGCCAGCAGCCAAGATAACGGCGGGGGGGGAGATACGCAGTATTTT	CASSQDNGGGGDTQYF
TRBV13	TRBD1	once	TRBJ1-4	15	TGTGCCAGCAGCTTAGGACAGGGGGAAAATGAAAAACTGTTTTTT	CASSLGQGENEKLFF
TRBV27	TRBD2	NA	TRBJ2-4	13	TGTGCCAGCAGTTCCCCCGGACTAGCCGTTCAGTACTTC	CASSSPGLAVQYF
TRBV27	TRBD1	NA	TRBJ2-3	16	TGTGCCAGCACCCAGACCTGGGACAGAACTCCGGATACGCAGTATTTT	CASTQTWDRTPDTQYF
TRBV9	TRBD1	NA	TRBJ2-7	17	TGTGCCAGCAGCCCCGGGTCAGGGGACAGGGGGCCCTACGAGCAGTACTTC	CASSPGSGDRGPYEQYF
TRBV3-1/TRBV3-2	NA	NA	TRBJ1-2	14	TGTGCCAGCAGCCAAGATGGAGCGAACTATGGCTACACCTTC	CASSQDGANYGYTF